Below are 8 T cell receptor beta chains sequenced from a single sample in a study of blood T cell repertoires in COVID-19. The repertoire was sequenced with immunoSEQ multiplex PCR; TCRdb's copy has only in-frame clones and lacks some. The sample includes about 100,000 clones, more than 85% of them seen just once. What was sequenced was peripheral blood. The receptors were sampled from a man in his sixties with acute or convalescent COVID-19.

This clone occurred once. As DNA, the CDR3 is TGTGCCATCAGTGAGGCTGGCGGCGCTGAAGCTTTCTTT. It codes for CAISEAGGAEAFF. The V call is TRBV10-3, the J call TRBJ1-1, with no clear D. The CDR3 length is 13 residues. V was pared by 2 bases and J by 6 bases, with 10 bases between. Germline V lookup: CDR1 ENHRY, CDR2 SYGVKD.

This chain connects TRBV5-8 to TRBJ1-5; perhaps TRBD1 as D (5 bases). The germline CDR1 and CDR2 sequences are SGHTS and YDEGEE. This CDR3 is 15 amino acids long. The ends were cut back, 1 base at V and 9 bases at J, with 17 bases in the middle. For the CDR3, the DNA is TGTGCCAGCAGCTTGATTCGGGGGATGGTTGGGCCCCAGCATTTT. Residues: CASSLIRGMVGPQHF.

The J gene is TRBJ1-5, the V gene TRBV11-3; D possibly corresponds to TRBD1 (5 bases). V lost 5 bases and J lost 5, with 10 bases in between. The CDR3 covers 13 residues. Germline V gene sequence: CDR1 SGHNT, CDR2 YENEEA. CDR3 sequence reads: CASSPGLHQPQHF. In DNA, the CDR3 is TGTGCCAGCAGCCCGGGACTCCATCAGCCCCAGCATTTT.

The gene calls are TRBV6-6 and TRBJ2-1; possible D gene TRBD2, 5 bases. Germline-derived CDR1 and CDR2 are MNHNY and SVGAGI (reference sequence). Between the trimmed V and J ends, which lost 8 bases and 1 base, there was a span of 18 bases. There are 16 residues in the CDR3. CDR3 sequence (DNA): TGTGCCAGCTCCGAGGCCGAGGGTATATCCTACAATGAGCAGTTCTTC. It codes for CASSEAEGISYNEQFF.

The V and J genes are TRBV5-1 and TRBJ2-2; 9 positions agree with TRBD1. The CDR3 sequence is 16 residues long. Germline CDR1 SGHRS, CDR2 YFSETQ. V was clipped by 3 bases and J by 9 bases; unmatched bases: 12. The CDR3: CASSSQAGTGSRELFF. The DNA of the CDR3 is TGCGCCAGCAGCTCCCAGGCCGGGACAGGGTCCAGGGAGCTGTTTTTT.

CDR3: CASSAGRLGQPQHF. The DNA for the CDR3 is TGTGCCAGCAGCGCCGGGAGGCTAGGACAGCCCCAGCATTTT. V gene TRBV7-9 combines with J gene TRBJ1-5; D is undetermined. V was cut by 5 bases and J by 7 bases, with 15 bases left in between. From germline, CDR1 is SEHNR and CDR2 FQNEAQ (reference sequence). CDR3 size: 14 residues.

This chain links TRBV2 with TRBJ2-1; D gene uncertain. CDR1 is SNHLY, CDR2 FYNNEI, per germline. V was shortened by 7 bases and J by 2 bases, with 9 bases between the two germline ends. There are 13 residues in the CDR3. This CDR3 is CASTLGPYNEQFF. In nucleotides, the CDR3 is TGTGCCAGCACGCTTGGGCCCTACAATGAGCAGTTCTTC.

In nucleotides, the CDR3 is TGTGCCAGCACCTGGACTAGCGGTAACACCGGGGAGCTGTTTTTT. Its translation is CASTWTSGNTGELFF. The chain is built from TRBV11-2 and TRBJ2-2; 10 bases match TRBD2. Trimming removed 7 bases from V and 2 bases from J; junction bases left unmatched: 4. CDR1 is SGHAT and CDR2 is FQNNGV in the germline V gene. The CDR3 sequence is 15 residues long.